This TCR beta chain was found in a study of cytotoxic CD8 clonotypes in ibrutinib-treated CLL. The wider study: Recorded responses included approximately 24 partial and 2 complete; following median approximately six years, approximately 14 stayed remitted and around 12 progressed.

Study results and limitations: Clonality (at baseline) was higher than in age-matched healthy donors and tracked circulating CD8+ T-cell counts. Clonality was elevated at ibrutinib response and had returned toward baseline at progression.

This CDR3 has 16 amino acids. CDR1 MDHEN and CDR2 SYDVKM come from the germline V gene. Unmatched junction bases numbered 7, after V lost 2 bases and J lost 3 bases. TCRdb keeps only in-frame clones here, not all; method: immunoSEQ multiplex PCR. Seen here are about 15,000 clones, about 61% observed once, and the top ten hold 10% to 15%. Regarding this clone: Its antigen is still unknown.

With cryopreserved PBMCs as the source, about 2.2 micrograms of genomic DNA went to TCR beta libraries. This rearrangement joins TRBV28 to TRBJ2-5; 9 bases map to TRBD2. The clonotype comes from a human donor with chronic lymphocytic leukemia. The sequenced sample was PBMCs, obtained before ibrutinib treatment. The CDR3 protein is CASSLLRGGAEETQYF. As DNA, the CDR3 is TGTGCCAGCAGTTTACTGCGCGGGGGGGCAGAAGAGACCCAGTACTTC.